What follows is one T cell receptor beta chain and its context. Its antigen is as yet unknown. This sample was included in a study of PD-L1 blockade in urothelial cancer. The overall study: Starting around 2014, patients were given atezolizumab (1,200 mg intravenously every 3 weeks). Analyses were performed on blood at 3 weeks after treatment start (the second dose) and at 6 weeks. Study-wide results and caveats: For durable-benefit patients, tumor-associated blood clones expanded more at 3 weeks.

The data were produced by immunoSEQ multiplex PCR, yet TCRdb's version contains in-frame clones alone and is incomplete. The sample contains under 30,000 clones, around 87% of which appear only once. V was clipped by 5 bases and J by 7 bases; unmatched bases: 7. This CDR3 spans 14 amino acids. The V gene's germline CDR1 is MNHEY and CDR2 SMNVEV (reference sequence). Patients were living with locally advanced or metastatic urothelial carcinoma. The sequencing used PBMCs, collected around atezolizumab (anti-PD-L1) treatment. This clonotype originated in a middle-aged man with urothelial cancer. The rearrangement joins TRBV27 to TRBJ1-5; 8 bases agree with TRBD1. The CDR3 nucleotides are TGTGCCAGCAGTCCCGGACAGGGAGGGCAGCCCCAGCATTTT. It is translated as CASSPGQGGQPQHF.